Shown below are 4 T cell receptor beta chains from a single sample sequenced in a study of T cells in tuberculosis. TCRdb's copy holds only in-frame clones and misses some; the assay was immunoSEQ multiplex PCR. Of tens of thousands of clones listed, around nine tenths are singletons. Time point specified: new active TB diagnosis, blood taken before or within 7 days of starting treatment. The sequencing used PBMCs, collected at tuberculosis diagnosis. Receptors were obtained from an adult with tuberculosis.

This chain joins TRBV18 and TRBJ2-5; D not certain. The length of the CDR3 is 14 residues. V was clipped by 1 base and J by 3 bases, with 9 bases between them. Germline V gives CDR1 KGHSH, CDR2 LQKENI. CDR3 bases: TGTGCCAGCTCACCACTTGGGCAGAAAGAGACCCAGTACTTC. Translated: CASSPLGQKETQYF.

This clone appeared a single time. The chain carries TRBV9 and TRBJ1-1; D is perhaps TRBD1 (5 bases). V was pared by 1 base and J by 5 bases, with 12 bases between. Germline CDR1 and CDR2: SGDLS and YYNGEE. The CDR3 consists of 14 residues. The CDR3 DNA reads TGTGCCAGCAGCGTAACAAGCGGGGGGACTGAAGCTTTCTTT. Encoded protein: CASSVTSGGTEAFF. Complete variable domain (other parts from reference TRBV9 and TRBJ1-1): DSGVTQTPKHLITATGQRVTLRCSPRSGDLSVYWYQQSLDQGLQFLIQYYNGEERAKGNILERFSAQQFPDLHSELNLSSLELGDSALYFCASSVTSGGTEAFFGQGTRLTVV.

V and J are TRBV9 and TRBJ1-5; TRBD1 is a possible D gene (5 bases). The CDR3 runs to 15 residues. V was shortened by 0 bases and J by 5 bases, with 12 bases between the two germline ends. In germline, CDR1 is SGDLS, CDR2 YYNGEE. CDR3: CASSVGVREDQPQHF. CDR3 nucleotides: TGTGCCAGCAGCGTAGGTGTCAGGGAGGATCAGCCCCAGCATTTT.

This clone was observed once. V usage is TRBV25-1 and J usage is TRBJ1-6; TRBD1 matches at 9 bases. There are 15 residues in the CDR3. Germline V gene data show CDR1 as MGHDK and CDR2 as SYGVNS. Trimming at V came to 4 bases and at J to 5 bases, leaving 3 bases not matched to a gene. As DNA, the CDR3 is TGTGCCAGCAGTGTTGGACAGGGGCATAATTCACCCCTCCACTTT. Translated, it gives CASSVGQGHNSPLHF.